The following is a T cell receptor beta chain sequence with its context. This record belongs to a study of blood T cell repertoires in COVID-19. This CDR3 contains 15 residues. Germline CDR1 LGHNA, CDR2 YSLEER. With 3 bases clipped from V and 4 bases from J, the junction kept 8 bases outside the gene matches. Produced via immunoSEQ multiplex PCR; TCRdb's table is partial and in-frame only. This table holds tens of thousands of clones, approximately 87% found once. This receptor was identified in a human donor in a cohort sampled during active COVID-19. The gene calls are TRBV4-3 and TRBJ2-7; 8 positions agree with TRBD1. The sample consisted of peripheral blood. The CDR3 loop is CASSQEGTGVYEQYF. The CDR3 DNA sequence: TGCGCCAGCAGCCAGGAGGGGACAGGAGTGTACGAGCAGTACTTC.